These 21 T cell receptor beta chains share one sample of origin, sequenced in a study of PD-L1 blockade in urothelial cancer. Repertoires were generated with immunoSEQ multiplex PCR, while TCRdb's copy carries only in-frame clones and drops some. The table has approximately 100,000 clones, approximately 86% seen once. This specimen was PBMCs, taken around atezolizumab (anti-PD-L1) treatment. The receptor set was obtained from a man aged 45 to 65 with urothelial cancer.

The CDR3 nucleotides are TGTGCCAGCTCACCATTTGGGACAGATCAAAACACTGAAGCTTTCTTT. Amino acid sequence: CASSPFGTDQNTEAFF. The J gene is TRBJ1-1, the V gene TRBV18, with 7 positions matching TRBD1. The germline gives CDR1 KGHSH, CDR2 LQKENI. This CDR3 comprises 16 residues. J lost 2 bases, V lost 2 bases, and 8 bases had no gene match.

With regard to this clone: Its ends do not fully match the called genes, so a read error is possible. V gene TRBV30 combines with J gene TRBJ1-3, with D uncertain. The germline V gene has CDR1 GTSNPN and CDR2 SVGIG (reference sequence). The CDR3 totals 14 residues. CDR3 bases: TGTGCCTGGAGTGTAATCAACTCTAGAAACACCATATATTTT. Amino acid sequence: CAWSVINSRNTIYF.

V usage is TRBV27 and J usage is TRBJ2-3, with 10 positions matching TRBD2. V was pared by 10 bases and J by 4 bases, with 8 bases of the junction left unmatched. The CDR3 covers 14 residues. CDR1 and CDR2 from the germline V gene are MNHEY and SMNVEV (reference sequence). The CDR3 loop reads CATRAGGPSDTQYF. The CDR3 nucleotides read TGTGCCACCCGAGCGGGAGGGCCTTCAGATACGCAGTATTTT.

Written as DNA, the CDR3 is TGTGCCAGTAGTATACCCGCTAGCGGAAGCACAGATACGCAGTATTTT. Translated: CASSIPASGSTDTQYF. The J gene is TRBJ2-3, the V gene TRBV19; 7 positions agree with TRBD2. The CDR3 totals 16 residues. After removal of 2 bases from V and 0 bases from J, the junction contained 5 bases not matched to a gene. Germline CDR1 reads LNHDA; CDR2 reads SQIVND (reference sequence). Based on the CDR3 plus reference TRBV19 and TRBJ2-3, the full variable domain is DGGITQSPKYLFRKEGQNVTLSCEQNLNHDAMYWYRQDPGQGLRLIYYSQIVNDFQKGDIAEGYSVSREKKESFPLTVTSAQKNPTAFYLCASSIPASGSTDTQYFGPGTRLTVL.

The rearrangement joins TRBV5-4 to TRBJ1-6; 9 nucleotides line up with TRBD1. In germline, CDR1 is SGHNT, CDR2 YYREEE (reference sequence). Trimming removed 4 bases from V and 10 bases from J; junction bases left unmatched: 15. The CDR3 is 17 residues long. The CDR3 loop is CASSAAAGQGSGSPLHF. For the CDR3, the DNA is TGTGCCAGCAGCGCGGCCGCTGGACAGGGGTCCGGCTCACCCCTCCACTTT.

The chain links TRBV10-2 to TRBJ1-6; 7 bases line up with TRBD1. The junction had 6 bases not matched to a gene; V was cut back by 3 bases and J by 7 bases. Germline V gene sequence: CDR1 WSHSY, CDR2 SAAADI. The CDR3 has 15 amino acids. As DNA, the CDR3 is TGCGCCAGCAGTGAACCCGACAGGGCAAATTCACCCCTCCACTTT. Amino acid sequence: CASSEPDRANSPLHF.

The chain employs TRBV6-5 and TRBJ1-1, with D possibly being TRBD1 (5 bases). CDR1 is MNHEY and CDR2 is SVGAGI in the germline V gene. This CDR3 is 15 amino acids long. The ends were cut back, 6 bases at V and 2 bases at J, with 16 bases in the middle. Here the CDR3 reads CASSRYRSSNTEAFF. CDR3 in DNA: TGTGCCAGCAGCCGCTACAGGTCGAGTAACACTGAAGCTTTCTTT.

The chain recombines TRBV5-1 with TRBJ1-4; TRBD1 is a possible D gene (5 bases). The V end lost 2 bases, the J end lost 0 bases, and 8 bases lay between the germline ends. The CDR3 has 15 amino acids. Germline V gene data show CDR1 as SGHRS and CDR2 as YFSETQ. CDR3 protein: CASSFREATNEKLFF. The CDR3 bases are TGCGCCAGCAGCTTCAGGGAGGCAACTAATGAAAAACTGTTTTTT.

This clone was picked up a small number of times. This chain connects TRBV7-3 to TRBJ2-1; possibly TRBD2 for D (5 bases). This CDR3 is built from 13 residues. Trimming stripped 3 bases from V and 4 bases from J, with 7 bases between. Germline CDR1 is SGHTA and CDR2 is FQGTGA. CDR3 DNA: TGTGCCAGCAGCTTTGGACTGTACAATGAGCAGTTCTTC. Amino acid sequence: CASSFGLYNEQFF.

This rearrangement joins TRBV6-5 to TRBJ2-7; D gene uncertain. This CDR3 spans 11 amino acids. Between the trimmed V and J ends, which lost 6 bases and 3 bases, there was a span of 6 bases. Germline loops: CDR1 MNHEY, CDR2 SVGAGI. CDR3 in DNA: TGTGCCAGCAGGTTCAACTACGAGCAGTACTTC. It yields the protein CASRFNYEQYF.

This clone has just one count. This chain joins TRBV6-5 and TRBJ2-1; 8 bases map to TRBD2. The V segment lost 6 bases and the J segment 7 bases; nucleotides outside the gene matches: 11. The germline V gene has CDR1 MNHEY and CDR2 SVGAGI. This CDR3 spans 15 amino acids. As DNA, the CDR3 is TGTGCCAGCAGCCCCCAGCGGGGGCTTAAGAATGAGCAGTTCTTC. As protein: CASSPQRGLKNEQFF.

The chain joins TRBV25-1 to TRBJ1-4, with D tentatively TRBD1 (6 bases). CDR1 is MGHDK, CDR2 SYGVNS, per germline. Between the trimmed V and J ends, which lost 6 bases and 1 base, there was a span of 9 bases. The CDR3 runs 14 residues. For the CDR3, the DNA is TGTGCCAGCAGCCCGGACAGAACTAATGAAAAACTGTTTTTT. It is translated as CASSPDRTNEKLFF.

CDR3: CAIIAGVANEQFF. In DNA form, the CDR3 reads TGTGCCATTATAGCGGGGGTGGCCAATGAGCAGTTCTTC. The V gene is TRBV7-9, the J gene TRBJ2-1; 9 positions match TRBD2. Germline loops: CDR1 SEHNR, CDR2 FQNEAQ (reference sequence). The ends lost 10 bases at V and 6 bases at J; junction bases unmatched: 7. This CDR3 spans 13 amino acids.

The rearrangement links TRBV7-3 to TRBJ2-5, with TRBD2 identical over 7 bases. J lost 4 bases, V lost 5 bases, and 4 bases had no gene match. The length of the CDR3 is 13 residues. Germline V lookup: CDR1 SGHTA, CDR2 FQGTGA. The CDR3 bases are TGTGCCAGCAGCCAAGGCGGGGGAGAGACCCAGTACTTC. It yields the protein CASSQGGGETQYF.

The genes are TRBV18 and TRBJ2-7, with 9 bases fitting TRBD2. The CDR3 loop spans 17 amino acids. The germline V gene encodes CDR1 KGHSH and CDR2 LQKENI. V gave up 2 bases and J gave up 1 base; unmatched junction bases: 9. The CDR3 loop reads CASSPSSGKRRSYEQYF. The CDR3 region has the DNA TGTGCCAGCTCACCATCTAGCGGGAAACGTAGGTCCTACGAGCAGTACTTC. Together with reference TRBV18 and TRBJ2-7, the CDR3 gives the full variable domain: NAGVMQNPRHLVRRRGQEARLRCSPMKGHSHVYWYRQLPEEGLKFMVYLQKENIIDESGMPKERFSAEFPKEGPSILRIQQVVRGDSAAYFCASSPSSGKRRSYEQYFGPGTRLTVT.

The rearrangement joins TRBV29-1 to TRBJ2-1, with 12 bases matching TRBD2. V gave up 7 bases and J gave up 4 bases; unmatched junction bases: 2. Germline V gives CDR1 SQVTM, CDR2 ANQGSEA. The length of the CDR3 is 13 residues. The CDR3 coding sequence is TGCAGCGGCGGGACTAGCGGGTACAATGAGCAGTTCTTC. Protein product: CSGGTSGYNEQFF.

The chain uses TRBV18 and TRBJ1-5, with 9 positions matching TRBD1. This CDR3 comprises 19 residues. Germline V gene sequence: CDR1 KGHSH, CDR2 LQKENI. V lost 1 base, J lost 1 base, and 11 bases stayed unmatched. The CDR3 nucleotides are TGTGCCAGCTCACCACGGGGACAGGGAAATTCGGAAAGCAATCAGCCCCAGCATTTT. Its translation: CASSPRGQGNSESNQPQHF. The full variable domain, rest sourced from reference TRBV18 and TRBJ1-5, is NAGVMQNPRHLVRRRGQEARLRCSPMKGHSHVYWYRQLPEEGLKFMVYLQKENIIDESGMPKERFSAEFPKEGPSILRIQQVVRGDSAAYFCASSPRGQGNSESNQPQHFGDGTRLSIL.

This clone was recorded once. The chain couples TRBV28 to TRBJ1-2, with a weak D call TRBD1 (5 bases). The length of the CDR3 is 13 residues. Germline CDR1 reads MDHEN; CDR2 reads SYDVKM. V lost 1 base to trimming and J lost 6 bases, with 9 bases between them. As DNA, the CDR3 is TGTGCCAGCAGTTTATCCAGGGTACATGGCTACACCTTC. Its protein product is CASSLSRVHGYTF.

This clone appeared a few times. This sequence joins TRBV28 and TRBJ2-1; 7 bases line up with TRBD2. With 5 bases clipped from V and 4 bases from J, the junction kept 5 bases outside the gene matches. Germline CDR1 is MDHEN and CDR2 is SYDVKM. CDR3 length: 14 amino acids. DNA of the CDR3: TGTGCCAGCAGTATTAGCGGGCCTTACAATGAGCAGTTCTTC. Its translation: CASSISGPYNEQFF.

This sequence joins TRBV5-1 and TRBJ1-2; D is perhaps TRBD1 (6 bases). Germline V gene lookup returns CDR1 SGHRS and CDR2 YFSETQ. This CDR3 has 14 amino acids. The V end lost 4 bases, the J end lost 3 bases, and 13 bases lay between the germline ends. The CDR3 DNA is TGCGCCAGCAGCCGACAGGACGGGGACTATGGCTACACCTTC. Translating it yields CASSRQDGDYGYTF.

V usage is TRBV11-2 and J usage is TRBJ1-1; D ambiguous. The germline V gene has CDR1 SGHAT and CDR2 FQNNGV. V lost 5 bases and J lost 0, with 13 bases in between. The CDR3 spans 15 residues. The CDR3 spells CASSLQVTLNTEAFF. As DNA, the CDR3 is TGTGCCAGCAGCCTGCAGGTTACCCTGAACACTGAAGCTTTCTTT.